This T cell receptor (beta chain) appears in the sequencing data of a study of blood T cell repertoires in COVID-19. Across the whole study: COVID-19 samples, acute and convalescent, were from the United States, Italy and Spain. The analysed material was cDNA or gDNA that came from T cells, B-cell-depleted T cells, or PBMCs.

The authors' processing: Cell counts per sample came from amplifying reference gene primers. Only in-frame clones appear in the TCRdb table, and some are missing; sequencing was by immunoSEQ multiplex PCR. V, J and clone size reflect that table, while D and trimming were determined from the DNA. The sample holds around 700,000 clones, 90% seen once. CDR3 length equals 16 residues. The trim removed 3 bases at V and 1 base at J, leaving 8 bases unmatched. In germline, CDR1 is SGHDT, CDR2 YYEEEE. The genes are TRBV5-6 and TRBJ1-1, with TRBD1 matching 8 bases. This TCR was recovered from a woman under 30 with acute or convalescent COVID-19. The sample consisted of peripheral blood. CDR3 in amino acids: CASSWERGTGNTEAFF. The CDR3 nucleotides read TGTGCCAGCAGCTGGGAACGGGGGACAGGGAACACTGAAGCTTTCTTT.